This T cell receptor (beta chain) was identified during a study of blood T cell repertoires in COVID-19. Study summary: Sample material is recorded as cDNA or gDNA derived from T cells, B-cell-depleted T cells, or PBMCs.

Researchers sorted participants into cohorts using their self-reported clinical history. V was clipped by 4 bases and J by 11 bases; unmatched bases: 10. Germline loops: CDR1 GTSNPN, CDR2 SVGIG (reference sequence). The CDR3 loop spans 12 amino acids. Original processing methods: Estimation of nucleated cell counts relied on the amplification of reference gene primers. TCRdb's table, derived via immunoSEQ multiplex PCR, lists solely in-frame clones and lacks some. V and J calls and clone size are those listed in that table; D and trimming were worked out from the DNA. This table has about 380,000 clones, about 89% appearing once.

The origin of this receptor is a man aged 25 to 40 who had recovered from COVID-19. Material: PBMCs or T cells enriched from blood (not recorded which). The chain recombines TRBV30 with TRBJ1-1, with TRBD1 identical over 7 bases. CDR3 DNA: TGTGCCTGGACCAACCGACAGGGAGACGCTTTCTTT. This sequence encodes CAWTNRQGDAFF.